This entry lists 14 T cell receptor beta chains sequenced from one sample in a study of identical twins. TCRdb recomputed calls from the 5' RACE reads with MiXCR, one row per CDR3 protein. The data contain 510,000 or so distinct CDR3 sequences, around 15% of them seen just once; the ten biggest clones take up more than 0.4%. This sample was shared with a second study, whose subject was yellow fever vaccine responses in identical twins.

Sequenced: CD4+ T cells sorted from blood. These receptors came from a woman aged 18-29 years in good health.

The CDR3 nucleotides read TGCAGTGCTAGAGATCTAGCGGGAGAGGAGACCCAGTACTTC. This gives the protein CSARDLAGEETQYF. J is TRBJ2-5 and V is TRBV20-1; 10 positions agree with TRBD2. The CDR3 is 14 residues long. V lost 0 bases to trimming and J lost 5 bases; unmatched junction nucleotides: 3. Per germline, CDR1 DFQATT and CDR2 SNEGSKA (reference sequence).

This chain links TRBV29-1 with TRBJ2-1; TRBD2 aligns across 11 bases. CDR1 and CDR2 from the germline V gene are SQVTM and ANQGSEA. The CDR3 runs to 15 residues. V was clipped by 8 bases and J by 9 bases; unmatched bases: 15. The CDR3 DNA is TGCAGCATTCGGACTAGCGGGCCCCCGTTTTTTGAGCAGTTCTTC. The encoded protein is CSIRTSGPPFFEQFF.

The chain recombines TRBV7-8 with TRBJ1-1; D unclear. The germline gives CDR1 SGHVS, CDR2 FQNEAQ. Trimming took off 5 bases at V and 4 bases at J, with 14 bases between the two ends. This CDR3 has 14 residues. CDR3 DNA: TGTGCCAGCAGCCGGGTCGGGGTTGGCACTGAAGCTTTCTTT. Residues: CASSRVGVGTEAFF.

The V gene is TRBV11-1, the J gene TRBJ2-3; TRBD2 aligns across 7 bases. The CDR3 has 18 amino acids. After removal of 0 bases from V and 5 bases from J, the junction contained 14 bases not matched to a gene. Germline V gene sequence: CDR1 SGHAT, CDR2 FQDESV (reference sequence). For the CDR3, the DNA is TGTGCCAGCAGCTTAGCGGTGGACGCCTCTCGCGGGGGAGATACGCAGTATTTT. The encoded protein is CASSLAVDASRGGDTQYF.

The CDR3 sequence: CSAPLTSARREQFF. The CDR3 DNA reads as TGCAGTGCTCCACTGACTAGCGCCCGCAGGGAGCAGTTCTTC. The genes are TRBV20-1 and TRBJ2-1, with 8 bases matching TRBD2. CDR1 DFQATT and CDR2 SNEGSKA come from the germline V gene (reference sequence). After removal of 5 bases from V and 10 bases from J, the junction contained 13 bases not matched to a gene. CDR3 length: 14 amino acids.

This clonotype was detected many times. This sequence joins TRBV20-1 and TRBJ2-1; 11 bases agree with TRBD2. The CDR3 spans 16 residues. Germline lookup yields CDR1 DFQATT and CDR2 SNEGSKA (reference sequence). The ends lost 0 bases at V and 6 bases at J; junction bases unmatched: 7. The CDR3 DNA follows: TGCAGTGCTAGAGATCGGGTGACTAGCGGGGTCAATGAGCAGTTCTTC. It codes for CSARDRVTSGVNEQFF.

This chain joins TRBV7-9 and TRBJ2-1; 11 bases are shared with TRBD1. Trimming removed 5 bases from V and 8 bases from J; junction bases left unmatched: 8. Looked up from germline, CDR1 is SEHNR and CDR2 is FQNEAQ (reference sequence). This CDR3 comprises 15 residues. Here the CDR3 reads CASSEGQGVFHEQFF. DNA of the CDR3: TGTGCCAGCAGCGAGGGACAGGGGGTATTCCATGAGCAGTTCTTC.

DNA for the CDR3: TGCGCCAGCAGCCAGGGACTAGCGGGGGTCTACAATGAGCAGTTCTTC. Encoded protein: CASSQGLAGVYNEQFF. The V gene is TRBV4-1, the J gene TRBJ2-1; 14 bases match TRBD2. Germline V lookup: CDR1 MGHRA, CDR2 YSYEKL. V was clipped by 3 bases and J by 3 bases; unmatched bases: 1. The CDR3 contains 16 residues.

This clonotype was counted between two and nine times. This chain links TRBV7-2 with TRBJ2-2; D perhaps matches TRBD2 (6 bases). Germline V lookup: CDR1 SGHTA, CDR2 FQGNSA. V was pared by 1 base and J by 5 bases, with 11 bases between. The CDR3 is made up of 15 amino acids. The CDR3 loop is CASSLDSSVTGELFF. The DNA of the CDR3 is TGTGCCAGCAGCTTAGATTCTAGCGTGACCGGGGAGCTGTTTTTT.

The chain uses TRBV10-1 and TRBJ2-4; TRBD1 might be the D (5 bases). Between the trimmed V and J ends, which lost 5 bases and 1 base, there was a span of 9 bases. The germline CDR1 and CDR2 sequences are WNHNN and SYGVQD (reference sequence). CDR3 length: 14 residues. The CDR3 is CASSSQGAKNIQYF. CDR3 coding DNA: TGCGCCAGCAGTAGCCAGGGTGCCAAAAACATTCAGTACTTC.

This clonotype was seen at least ten times. The chain joins TRBV5-1 to TRBJ2-7; 9 bases are shared with TRBD1. The length of the CDR3 is 15 residues. Germline V CDR1 and CDR2: SGHRS, YFSETQ. V lost 0 bases and J lost 4; bases outside the gene matches: 5. The CDR3 is CASSLDGQGIYEQYV. CDR3 sequence (DNA): TGCGCCAGCAGCTTGGACGGACAGGGGATTTACGAGCAGTACGTC.

V and J are TRBV6-5 and TRBJ1-1; no firm D call. The CDR3 extends over 16 amino acids. The V gene's germline CDR1 is MNHEY and CDR2 SVGAGI. Trimming stripped 0 bases from V and 0 bases from J, with 11 bases between. CDR3 residues: CASSYSLAFMNTEAFF. The CDR3 DNA reads as TGTGCCAGCAGTTACTCCCTGGCGTTCATGAACACTGAAGCTTTCTTT.

This chain joins TRBV6-5 and TRBJ2-7; 9 bases map to TRBD1. With 4 bases clipped from V and 7 bases from J, the junction kept 8 bases outside the gene matches. This CDR3 contains 14 residues. CDR1 is MNHEY, CDR2 SVGAGI, per germline. CDR3 nucleotides: TGTGCCAGCAGTTTCCGGACAGGGGCTTGGGAGCAGTACGTC. Translated: CASSFRTGAWEQYV.

This clonotype was seen only a few times. The V call is TRBV6-2 or TRBV6-3, the J call TRBJ2-1, with TRBD1 matching over 9 bases. The CDR3 spans 14 residues. V was pared by 6 bases and J by 9 bases, with 9 bases of the junction left unmatched. Germline CDR1 is MNHEY and CDR2 is SVGEGT. The CDR3 sequence: CASSRGQGGIEQFF. DNA for the CDR3: TGTGCCAGCAGCCGGGGACAGGGAGGTATTGAGCAGTTCTTC.